A single sample is the source of the 21 T cell receptor beta chains below, sequenced in a study of blood T cell repertoires in COVID-19. Using immunoSEQ multiplex PCR, the repertoire was profiled, and TCRdb retains in-frame clones only, with some absent. The data hold around 65,000 clones, with 65% to 85% observed a single time. The sample was peripheral blood. The receptors shown here come from a man in his sixties with acute or convalescent COVID-19.

The chain recombines TRBV10-1 with TRBJ2-1, with a possible D match to TRBD2 (6 bases). Trimming removed 4 bases from V and 5 bases from J, with 12 bases in between. CDR1 and CDR2 from the germline V gene are WNHNN and SYGVQD (reference sequence). The CDR3 runs 14 residues. This chain's CDR3 is CASSGAGLNNEQFF. The DNA of the CDR3 is TGCGCCAGCAGTGGCGCGGGGTTAAACAATGAGCAGTTCTTC.

The genes are TRBV2 and TRBJ2-7; no clear D. The V gene lost 1 base and the J gene lost 5 bases, with 9 bases spanning the gap. The CDR3 has 13 amino acids. The V gene's germline CDR1 is SNHLY and CDR2 FYNNEI. CDR3 nucleotide sequence: TGTGCCAGCAGTGAAGAGTGGCGGAACGAGCAGTACTTC. Translating it yields CASSEEWRNEQYF.

This chain links TRBV3-1 (or the pseudogene TRBV3-2) with TRBJ1-1; 7 bases are shared with TRBD1. CDR1 and CDR2 from the germline V gene are LGHDT and YNNKEL (reference sequence). J lost 1 base, V lost 2 bases, and 13 bases had no gene match. This CDR3 is 18 amino acids long. Written as DNA, the CDR3 is TGTGCCAGCAGCCAACCTAAGACAGGGTTCGTAAAGAACACTGAAGCTTTCTTT. It specifies CASSQPKTGFVKNTEAFF.

The chain links TRBV7-2 to TRBJ1-2; 7 bases fit TRBD1. Germline loops: CDR1 SGHTA, CDR2 FQGNSA. The CDR3 length is 14 residues. Trimming removed 2 bases from V and 1 base from J; junction bases left unmatched: 1. CDR3 bases: TGTGCCAGCAGCTTAAACAGGGGTAACTATGGCTACACCTTC. This translates into CASSLNRGNYGYTF.

This chain joins TRBV18 and TRBJ1-5; TRBD1 matches 9 bases. Trimming removed 4 bases from V and 8 bases from J; junction bases left unmatched: 9. The CDR3 contains 15 residues. Germline loops: CDR1 KGHSH, CDR2 LQKENI. DNA of the CDR3: TGTGCCAGCTCACAAGGGACAGGGAGCCGGGAGCCCCAGCATTTT. It translates to CASSQGTGSREPQHF.

The chain is built from TRBV11-2 and TRBJ1-3; D not resolved. Trimming removed 3 bases from V and 0 bases from J, with 9 bases in between. The CDR3 sequence is 15 residues long. Germline V gives CDR1 SGHAT, CDR2 FQNNGV. The CDR3 loop is CASSFLAGSGNTIYF. CDR3 bases: TGTGCCAGCAGCTTTTTGGCTGGCTCTGGAAACACCATATATTTT.

This chain joins TRBV6-1 and TRBJ1-5; 8 nucleotides match TRBD1. Germline-derived CDR1 and CDR2 are MNHNS and SASEGT. This CDR3 is built from 14 residues. J gave up 7 bases and V 2 bases, and 4 bases lay outside the gene matches. The CDR3 bases are TGTGCCAGCAGTGAAAACAGGGGGAGGCAGCCCCAGCATTTT. Translated: CASSENRGRQPQHF.

The chain employs TRBV19 and TRBJ1-6, with 7 bases aligning to TRBD1. This CDR3 has 14 amino acids. In germline, CDR1 is LNHDA, CDR2 SQIVND (reference sequence). The V and J ends lost 1 base and 9 bases, in that order; junction bases with no gene match: 3. The CDR3 nucleotides are TGTGCCAGTAGTATAGTACAGGGGATTTCACCCCTCCACTTT. Its translation is CASSIVQGISPLHF.

The chain joins TRBV5-5 to TRBJ1-6; 8 positions match TRBD1. Germline CDR1 SGHKS, CDR2 YYEKEE (reference sequence). The CDR3 runs 15 residues. Trimming removed 0 bases from V and 10 bases from J; junction bases left unmatched: 6. CDR3 protein: CASSLGNTGGSPLHF. The DNA for the CDR3 is TGTGCCAGCAGCTTGGGAAACACAGGGGGATCACCCCTCCACTTT.

This clone was seen only once. The genes are TRBV9 and TRBJ1-2; D call uncertain. Germline loops: CDR1 SGDLS, CDR2 YYNGEE. Deletions cut 1 base from V and 0 bases from J, with 7 bases between. The CDR3 loop spans 14 amino acids. CDR3 sequence (DNA): TGTGCCAGCAGCGTAATCGGGACTAACTATGGCTACACCTTC. Protein product: CASSVIGTNYGYTF.

The chain couples TRBV27 to TRBJ1-1, with 8 bases fitting TRBD1. This CDR3 region has 16 residues. Unmatched junction bases numbered 9, after V lost 3 bases and J lost 3 bases. Germline lookup yields CDR1 MNHEY and CDR2 SMNVEV (reference sequence). CDR3 sequence: CASSLGAGGIYTEAFF. CDR3 nucleotide sequence: TGTGCCAGCAGTTTGGGGGCAGGGGGCATTTACACTGAAGCTTTCTTT.

CDR3: CASSHLDRGTYNEQFF. CDR3 nucleotides: TGCGCCAGCAGCCATCTAGACAGGGGGACCTACAATGAGCAGTTCTTC. The chain couples TRBV4-1 to TRBJ2-1; 9 bases line up with TRBD1. V shed 3 bases, J shed 2 bases, and the junction held 5 bases outside the gene matches. Germline V lookup: CDR1 MGHRA, CDR2 YSYEKL. The length of the CDR3 is 16 residues.

The rearrangement uses TRBV2 and TRBJ2-3; D possibly corresponds to TRBD1 (7 bases). Trimming pared 6 bases from V and 8 bases from J, leaving 15 bases between. From germline, CDR1 is SNHLY and CDR2 FYNNEI. This CDR3 is 13 amino acids long. CDR3 nucleotides: TGTGCCAGCAGGACAGGGAGGTATCCTACGCAGTATTTT. Protein product: CASRTGRYPTQYF.

The chain joins TRBV3-1 (or the pseudogene TRBV3-2) to TRBJ1-5, with D possibly matching TRBD1 (5 bases). The V end was cut by 0 bases, the J end by 6 bases, with 12 bases between. The CDR3 runs 15 residues. CDR1 and CDR2 (germline): LGHDT, YNNKEL (reference sequence). The CDR3 reads CASSQDQGLAQPQHF. The CDR3 DNA reads TGTGCCAGCAGCCAAGATCAGGGACTCGCTCAGCCCCAGCATTTT.

The rearrangement uses TRBV25-1 and TRBJ2-5; TRBD2 is a possible D gene (6 bases). The ends were cut back, 6 bases at V and 0 bases at J, with 11 bases in the middle. The CDR3 loop spans 14 amino acids. The germline CDR1 and CDR2 sequences are MGHDK and SYGVNS. The CDR3 nucleotides read TGTGCCAGCAGGGCGGGGCCATACCAAGAGACCCAGTACTTC. Its translation is CASRAGPYQETQYF.

In DNA, the CDR3 is TGCGCCAGCAGCCAAGTACTTGGGGACAGGGGGCGCGGCTACACCTTC. It is translated as CASSQVLGDRGRGYTF. The chain links TRBV4-3 to TRBJ1-2; 12 nucleotides agree with TRBD1. V was pared by 1 base and J by 8 bases, with 8 bases of the junction left unmatched. This CDR3 region has 16 residues. The germline V gene encodes CDR1 LGHNA and CDR2 YSLEER.

The chain couples TRBV18 to TRBJ1-4, with D unclear. With 6 bases removed from V and 0 bases from J, the gap between germline ends came to 11 bases. The CDR3 extends over 15 amino acids. Germline loops: CDR1 KGHSH, CDR2 LQKENI. The CDR3 here is CASSPTPATNEKLFF. In DNA form, the CDR3 reads TGTGCCAGCTCGCCGACACCCGCAACTAATGAAAAACTGTTTTTT.

This chain uses TRBV2 with TRBJ1-6, with TRBD1 matching 10 bases. The V and J ends lost 8 bases and 7 bases, in that order; junction bases with no gene match: 8. The length of the CDR3 is 15 residues. Per germline, CDR1 SNHLY and CDR2 FYNNEI. The CDR3 nucleotides read TGTGCCAGCGGGGACAGGGGCAACTTAAATTCACCCCTCCACTTT. Translation gives CASGDRGNLNSPLHF.

The chain has TRBV7-9 and TRBJ1-5, with D perhaps matching TRBD1 (6 bases). The CDR3 sequence is 17 residues long. Between the trimmed V and J ends, which lost 1 base and 3 bases, there was a span of 16 bases. Germline loops: CDR1 SEHNR, CDR2 FQNEAQ (reference sequence). CDR3: CASSLELGDRFNQPQHF. CDR3 sequence (DNA): TGTGCCAGCAGCTTAGAATTAGGTGACAGGTTCAATCAGCCCCAGCATTTT. The whole variable domain, remainder taken from reference TRBV7-9 and TRBJ1-5, is DTGVSQNPRHKITKRGQNVTFRCDPISEHNRLYWYRQTLGQGPEFLTYFQNEAQLEKSRLLSDRFSAERPKGSFSTLEIQRTEQGDSAMYLCASSLELGDRFNQPQHFGDGTRLSIL.

This chain links TRBV27 with TRBJ2-1; D perhaps matches TRBD1 (5 bases). Germline-derived CDR1 and CDR2 are MNHEY and SMNVEV (reference sequence). The CDR3 totals 12 residues. Trimming shortened V by 5 bases and J by 10 bases, and 12 bases separated the two germline ends. The CDR3 here is CASSGAGWEQFF. DNA of the CDR3: TGTGCCAGCAGTGGGGCAGGCTGGGAGCAGTTCTTC.

This clone appeared a few times. The chain links TRBV7-3 to TRBJ1-5; 8 bases agree with TRBD1. CDR1 and CDR2 from the germline V gene are SGHTA and FQGTGA. V was pared by 5 bases and J by 4 bases, with 1 base of the junction left unmatched. This CDR3 contains 13 residues. CDR3: CASSQGANQPQHF. For the CDR3, the DNA is TGTGCCAGCAGCCAGGGGGCAAATCAGCCCCAGCATTTT. The full variable domain, its missing parts supplied by reference TRBV7-3 and TRBJ1-5, is GAGVSQTPSNKVTEKGKYVELRCDPISGHTALYWYRQSLGQGPEFLIYFQGTGAADDSGLPNDRFFAVRPEGSVSTLKIQRTERGDSAVYLCASSQGANQPQHFGDGTRLSIL.